Following are 15 T cell receptor beta chains from one sample sequenced in a study of cytomegalovirus exposure and HLA in healthy donors. The PCR employed 60 Vbeta primers together with 13 Jbeta primers. Measured with immunoSEQ multiplex PCR; TCRdb has only the in-frame clones, and not every one. Among roughly 150,000 clones, 70% were seen once, and the ten largest hold under 2.5%. The sequencing sample was made of PBMCs. The receptor source for this set is a woman aged 55 to 70 in good health and CMV-seropositive.

This clone has a handful of counts. J is TRBJ1-2 and V is TRBV25-1; no definite D call. Germline V gene data show CDR1 as MGHDK and CDR2 as SYGVNS. The CDR3 has 11 amino acids. V lost 6 bases to trimming and J lost 7 bases, with 9 bases between them. CDR3 nucleotide sequence: TGTGCCAGCAGGGCGGTGGGTGGCTACACCTTC. Translated, it gives CASRAVGGYTF.

This clone turned up a few times. Other nucleotide sequences from this sample produce the same CDR3. The chain has TRBV7-2 and TRBJ2-7, with a tentative D call TRBD1 (6 bases). The CDR3 is 14 residues long. Germline CDR1 SGHTA, CDR2 FQGNSA. V was clipped by 5 bases and J by 1 base, with 12 bases between them. The CDR3 DNA reads as TGTGCCAGCAGCCCAGGGGTCGTGTCCTACGAGCAGTACTTC. Protein sequence: CASSPGVVSYEQYF.

This sequence joins TRBV10-3 and TRBJ1-2; D might be TRBD1 (6 bases). The CDR3 length is 14 residues. V was trimmed by 0 bases and J by 2 bases, leaving 7 bases between them. CDR1 and CDR2 from the germline V gene are ENHRY and SYGVKD. As DNA, the CDR3 is TGTGCCATCAGTGAGTCGGACAGAAACTATGGCTACACCTTC. Encoded protein: CAISESDRNYGYTF.

This chain connects TRBV5-6 to TRBJ2-1; TRBD2 agrees at 9 bases. This CDR3 is 16 amino acids long. Trimming cost V 2 bases and J 2 bases; bases outside gene matches: 5. The germline CDR1 and CDR2 sequences are SGHDT and YYEEEE. The DNA for the CDR3 is TGTGCCAGCAGCTTCACCCTAGCGGGACCCTACAATGAGCAGTTCTTC. Protein product: CASSFTLAGPYNEQFF.

The J gene is TRBJ2-3, the V gene TRBV7-9; D is perhaps TRBD1 (6 bases). Germline V gives CDR1 SEHNR, CDR2 FQNEAQ (reference sequence). Trimming left V 6 bases short and J 6 bases short, with 13 bases between. CDR3 length: 13 amino acids. CDR3 loop: CASSQAGADTQYF. In DNA, the CDR3 is TGTGCCAGCAGTCAAGCAGGGGCGGATACGCAGTATTTT.

The gene calls are TRBV9 and TRBJ2-1; TRBD1 might be the D (5 bases). V lost 0 bases and J lost 9, with 7 bases in between. The CDR3 is 12 residues long. Germline CDR1 is SGDLS and CDR2 is YYNGEE. In nucleotides, the CDR3 is TGTGCCAGCAGCGTAGCTAGGGGTGAGCAGTTCTTC. Its protein is CASSVARGEQFF.

The chain recombines TRBV2 with TRBJ1-5; D remains ambiguous. The V gene lost 5 bases and the J gene lost 4 bases, with 12 bases spanning the gap. Germline V gives CDR1 SNHLY, CDR2 FYNNEI. The CDR3 covers 14 residues. The chain's CDR3 is CASSQSGNNQPQHF. In DNA form, the CDR3 reads TGTGCCAGCAGTCAAAGCGGGAATAATCAGCCCCAGCATTTT.

The genes are TRBV28 and TRBJ1-4, with 7 bases that match TRBD1. In germline, CDR1 is MDHEN, CDR2 SYDVKM. The CDR3 has 16 residues. The V segment lost 4 bases and the J segment 6 bases; nucleotides outside the gene matches: 11. The CDR3 sequence: CASSSPTDGTDEKLFF. The CDR3 region has the DNA TGTGCCAGCAGTTCACCCACCGACGGGACAGATGAAAAACTGTTTTTT.

J is TRBJ1-2 and V is TRBV28, with 9 bases that match TRBD1. This CDR3 has 14 amino acids. V lost 2 bases and J lost 2; bases outside the gene matches: 0. Germline V lookup: CDR1 MDHEN, CDR2 SYDVKM. CDR3 amino acids: CASSLGTGNYGYTF. The CDR3 DNA follows: TGTGCCAGCAGTTTAGGGACAGGGAACTATGGCTACACCTTC.

The chain recombines TRBV29-1 with TRBJ1-1; D is ambiguous. The CDR3 runs to 13 residues. CDR1 and CDR2 (germline): SQVTM, ANQGSEA. Trimming cost V 2 bases and J 0 bases, with 7 bases left between them. The chain's CDR3 is CSVEQVLNTEAFF. CDR3 DNA: TGCAGCGTTGAACAGGTATTGAACACTGAAGCTTTCTTT. The entire variable domain, with the rest obtained from reference TRBV29-1 and TRBJ1-1, is as follows: SAVISQKPSRDICQRGTSLTIQCQVDSQVTMMFWYRQQPGQSLTLIATANQGSEATYESGFVIDKFPISRPNLTFSTLTVSNMSPEDSSIYLCSVEQVLNTEAFFGQGTRLTVV.

The V call is TRBV5-6, the J call TRBJ2-3; maybe TRBD1 (5 bases). In germline, CDR1 is SGHDT, CDR2 YYEEEE. The CDR3 is 15 residues long. V was shortened by 2 bases and J by 1 base, with 11 bases between the two germline ends. This CDR3 is CASSFKGRGTDTQYF. CDR3 nucleotide sequence: TGTGCCAGCAGCTTCAAGGGGCGAGGCACAGATACGCAGTATTTT. Using reference TRBV5-6 and TRBJ2-3 for the parts outside the CDR3, the full variable domain is DAGVTQSPTHLIKTRGQQVTLRCSPKSGHDTVSWYQQALGQGPQFIFQYYEEEERQRGNFPDRFSGHQFPNYSSELNVNALLLGDSALYLCASSFKGRGTDTQYFGPGTRLTVL.

J is TRBJ2-1 and V is TRBV27, with 11 bases fitting TRBD2. The CDR3 totals 15 residues. CDR1 is MNHEY and CDR2 is SMNVEV in the germline V gene (reference sequence). The V and J ends lost 4 bases and 3 bases, in that order; junction bases with no gene match: 2. The CDR3 loop is CASSWGLADYNEQFF. CDR3 in DNA: TGTGCCAGCAGTTGGGGACTAGCGGACTACAATGAGCAGTTCTTC.

This chain joins TRBV18 and TRBJ2-6; 13 bases are a match to TRBD2. The CDR3 runs 18 residues. Trimming took 6 bases from V and 1 from J; bases not matched to a gene: 6. The germline V gene has CDR1 KGHSH and CDR2 LQKENI. CDR3 nucleotides: TGTGCCAGCTCCCACGTGGGACTAGCGGGATCTGGGGCCAACGTCCTGACTTTC. This codes for CASSHVGLAGSGANVLTF.

The CDR3 is CASSLEGAGNEKLFF. CDR3 coding DNA: TGTGCCAGCAGTTTAGAGGGGGCGGGTAATGAAAAACTGTTTTTT. This chain links TRBV28 with TRBJ1-4; 7 nucleotides align to TRBD1. Germline CDR1 reads MDHEN; CDR2 reads SYDVKM. This CDR3 has 15 amino acids. The V segment lost 2 bases and the J segment 4 bases; nucleotides outside the gene matches: 4. The whole variable domain, filled in from reference TRBV28 and TRBJ1-4, reads DVKVTQSSRYLVKRTGEKVFLECVQDMDHENMFWYRQDPGLGLRLIYFSYDVKMKEKGDIPEGYSVSREKKERFSLILESASTNQTSMYLCASSLEGAGNEKLFFGSGTQLSVL.

There are a few counts of this clone. The CDR3 sequence: CSARVARYTF. DNA of the CDR3: TGCAGTGCTAGAGTGGCCCGCTACACCTTC. This sequence joins TRBV20-1 and TRBJ1-2; D uncertain. Germline-derived CDR1 and CDR2 are DFQATT and SNEGSKA (reference sequence). This CDR3 comprises 10 residues. V was trimmed by 1 base and J by 9 bases, leaving 6 bases between them.